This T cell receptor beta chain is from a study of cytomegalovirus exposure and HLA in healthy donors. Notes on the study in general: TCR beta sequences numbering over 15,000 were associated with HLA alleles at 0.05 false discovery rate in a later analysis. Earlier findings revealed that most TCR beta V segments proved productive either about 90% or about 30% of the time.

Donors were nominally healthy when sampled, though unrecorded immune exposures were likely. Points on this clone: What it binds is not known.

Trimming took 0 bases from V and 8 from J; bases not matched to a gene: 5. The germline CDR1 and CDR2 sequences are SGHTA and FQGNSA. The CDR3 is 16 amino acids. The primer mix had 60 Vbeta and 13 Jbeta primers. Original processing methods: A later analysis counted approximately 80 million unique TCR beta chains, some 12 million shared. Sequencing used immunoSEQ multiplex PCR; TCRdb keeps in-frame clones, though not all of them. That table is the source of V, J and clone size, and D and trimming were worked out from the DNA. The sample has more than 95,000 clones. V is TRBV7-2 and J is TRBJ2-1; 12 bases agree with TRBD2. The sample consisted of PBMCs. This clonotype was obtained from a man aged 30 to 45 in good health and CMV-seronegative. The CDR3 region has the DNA TGTGCCAGCAGCTTAGCCAGACTAGCGGGAGAGGATGAGCAGTTCTTC. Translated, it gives CASSLARLAGEDEQFF.